The rows below give T cell receptor beta chains drawn from one sample of a study of TIL therapy for anti-PD-1-resistant metastatic lung cancer. This table comes from immunoSEQ multiplex PCR, and its TCRdb copy is limited to in-frame clones, with some not included. Of about 60,000 clones in the sample, roughly 84% were seen once. Specimen: blood, collected at baseline. The receptors stem from a person aged 30 to 80 with non-small cell lung cancer. Both conserved end residues are part of each CDR3. A D gene is named only where the DNA matches it firmly. Only some rows state a clone size, as once, few, many or a class for expanded clones.

V	size	D	J	CDR3	DNA
TRBV27	.	TRBD1	TRBJ1-2	CASSLFWDSQGGGYTF	TGTGCCAGCAGTTTATTCTGGGACAGCCAAGGGGGTGGCTACACCTTC
TRBV5-5	.	TRBD1	TRBJ1-2	CASSTQGGSYGYTF	TGTGCCAGCAGTACTCAGGGGGGAAGCTATGGCTACACCTTC
TRBV5-1	.	.	TRBJ2-7	CASSSDWGRLYEQYF	TGCGCCAGCAGCTCGGACTGGGGGCGGTTGTACGAGCAGTACTTC
TRBV5-1	.	.	TRBJ2-7	CASSLDGDYEQYF	TGCGCCAGCAGCTTGGATGGGGACTACGAGCAGTACTTC
TRBV10-1	.	.	TRBJ2-7	CASSESYGTEQYF	TGCGCCAGCAGTGAGTCTTACGGGACCGAGCAGTACTTC
TRBV5-1	.	TRBD1	TRBJ2-4	CASSLSAGGVQLGNIQYF	TGCGCCAGCAGCTTGTCGGCAGGGGGCGTCCAACTGGGAAACATTCAGTACTTC
TRBV7-3	.	.	TRBJ2-1	CASSTPDSLGVNEQFF	TGTGCCAGCAGCACTCCGGACTCCCTCGGGGTAAATGAGCAGTTCTTC
TRBV7-3	once	.	TRBJ1-1	CASSLGRQNTEAFF	TGTGCCAGCAGCTTAGGGCGGCAGAACACTGAAGCTTTCTTT
TRBV27	.	.	TRBJ1-5	CASSLILSQPQHF	TGTGCCAGCAGTTTAATCCTGAGTCAGCCCCAGCATTTT
TRBV6-5	.	.	TRBJ1-2	CASSPTSDRGYTF	TGTGCCAGCAGCCCCACCTCCGACAGGGGCTACACCTTC
TRBV5-1	.	TRBD2	TRBJ2-2	CASRRGDTGELFF	TGCGCCAGTAGGCGGGGGGACACCGGGGAGCTGTTTTTT
TRBV7-7	.	.	TRBJ2-1	CASSLEAGANYEQFF	TGTGCCAGCAGCTTAGAGGCAGGGGCCAATTATGAGCAGTTCTTC
TRBV2	.	.	TRBJ2-3	CASNGEVTDTQYF	TGTGCCAGCAACGGGGAGGTAACAGATACGCAGTATTTT
TRBV5-1	.	TRBD2	TRBJ2-1	CASSGGTSPNNEQFF	TGCGCCAGCAGCGGAGGGACTAGCCCGAACAATGAGCAGTTCTTC
TRBV3-1/TRBV3-2	.	TRBD1	TRBJ1-1	CASSRDRGGTEAFF	TGTGCCAGCAGCCGGGACAGGGGGGGCACTGAAGCTTTCTTT
TRBV2	once	TRBD2	TRBJ2-1	CASSRSGVLGSEQFF	TGTGCCAGCAGCCGTAGCGGGGTCCTGGGCAGTGAGCAGTTCTTC
TRBV3-1/TRBV3-2	few	.	TRBJ1-5	CASYPRQCNQPQHF	TGTGCCAGCTACCCCAGACAGTGCAATCAGCCCCAGCATTTT
TRBV19	.	TRBD1	TRBJ2-7	CASSWQGANEQYF	TGTGCCAGTAGTTGGCAGGGGGCGAACGAGCAGTACTTC
TRBV7-3	.	.	TRBJ2-2	CASSPHYTGNTGELFF	TGTGCCAGCAGCCCACACTATACAGGGAACACCGGGGAGCTGTTTTTT
TRBV5-1	.	.	TRBJ1-1	CASSLEGIGTEAFF	TGCGCCAGCAGCTTGGAAGGGATTGGGACTGAAGCTTTCTTT
TRBV6-1	few	.	TRBJ1-4	CASSEIRLRTNEKLFF	TGTGCCAGCAGTGAAATTAGGCTAAGGACTAATGAAAAACTGTTTTTT
TRBV5-8	.	.	TRBJ2-5	CASSLEETQYF	TGTGCCAGCAGCTTGGAAGAGACCCAGTACTTC
TRBV10-3	.	TRBD2	TRBJ2-7	CAISEGGLAGYEQYF	TGTGCCATCAGTGAGGGGGGACTAGCGGGGTACGAGCAGTACTTC